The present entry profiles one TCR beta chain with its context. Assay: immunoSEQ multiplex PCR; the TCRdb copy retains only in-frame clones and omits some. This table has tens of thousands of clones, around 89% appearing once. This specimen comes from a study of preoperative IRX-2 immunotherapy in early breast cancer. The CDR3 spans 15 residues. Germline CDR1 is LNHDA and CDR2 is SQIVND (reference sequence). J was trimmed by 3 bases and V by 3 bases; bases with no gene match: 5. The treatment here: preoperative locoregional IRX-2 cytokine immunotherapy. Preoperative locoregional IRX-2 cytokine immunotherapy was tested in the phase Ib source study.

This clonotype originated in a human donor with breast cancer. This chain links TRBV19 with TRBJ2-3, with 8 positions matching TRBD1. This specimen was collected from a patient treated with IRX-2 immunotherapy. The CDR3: CASSMGQGATDTQYF. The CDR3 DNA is TGTGCCAGTAGTATGGGGCAGGGGGCGACAGATACGCAGTATTTT.